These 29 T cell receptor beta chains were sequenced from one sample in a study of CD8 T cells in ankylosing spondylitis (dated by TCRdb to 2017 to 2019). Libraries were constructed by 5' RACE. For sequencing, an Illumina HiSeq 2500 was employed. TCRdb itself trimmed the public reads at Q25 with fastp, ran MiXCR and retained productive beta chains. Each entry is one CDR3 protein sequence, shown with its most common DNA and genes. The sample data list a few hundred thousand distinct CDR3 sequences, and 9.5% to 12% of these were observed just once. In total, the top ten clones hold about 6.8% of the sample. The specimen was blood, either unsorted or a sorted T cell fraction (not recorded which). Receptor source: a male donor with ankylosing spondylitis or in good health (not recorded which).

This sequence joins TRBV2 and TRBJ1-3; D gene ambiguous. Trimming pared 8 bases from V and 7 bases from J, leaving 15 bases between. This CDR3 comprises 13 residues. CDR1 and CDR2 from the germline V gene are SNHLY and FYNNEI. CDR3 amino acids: CASRRITMNTIYF. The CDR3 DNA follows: TGTGCCAGCCGAAGGATCACCATGAACACCATATATTTT.

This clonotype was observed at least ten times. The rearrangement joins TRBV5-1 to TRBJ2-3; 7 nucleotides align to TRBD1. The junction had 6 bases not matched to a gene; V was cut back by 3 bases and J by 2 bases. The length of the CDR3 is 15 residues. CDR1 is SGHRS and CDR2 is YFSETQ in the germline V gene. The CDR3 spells CASSSGTANTDTQYF. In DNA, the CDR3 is TGCGCCAGCAGCTCGGGGACAGCCAACACAGATACGCAGTATTTT.

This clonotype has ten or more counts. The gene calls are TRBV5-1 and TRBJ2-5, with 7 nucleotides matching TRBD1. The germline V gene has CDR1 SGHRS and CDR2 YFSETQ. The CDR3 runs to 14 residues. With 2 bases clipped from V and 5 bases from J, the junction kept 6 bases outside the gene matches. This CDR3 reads CASSFLTGRETQYF. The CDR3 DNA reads TGCGCCAGCAGCTTCTTGACAGGGCGGGAGACCCAGTACTTC.

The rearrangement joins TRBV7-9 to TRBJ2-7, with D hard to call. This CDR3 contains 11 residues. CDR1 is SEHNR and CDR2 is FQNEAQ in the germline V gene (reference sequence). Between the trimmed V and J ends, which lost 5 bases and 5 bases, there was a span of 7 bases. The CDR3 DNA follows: TGTGCCAGCAGCGGCTTAAACGAGCAGTACTTC. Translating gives CASSGLNEQYF.

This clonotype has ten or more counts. The CDR3 bases are TGTGCCAGCAGTTTGAAGGGCAAACTGTTTTTT. Amino acids: CASSLKGKLFF. The gene calls are TRBV12-3 or TRBV12-4 and TRBJ1-4; no clear D. The germline V and J ends were trimmed by 3 bases and 11 bases, with 7 bases remaining between them. The length of the CDR3 is 11 residues.

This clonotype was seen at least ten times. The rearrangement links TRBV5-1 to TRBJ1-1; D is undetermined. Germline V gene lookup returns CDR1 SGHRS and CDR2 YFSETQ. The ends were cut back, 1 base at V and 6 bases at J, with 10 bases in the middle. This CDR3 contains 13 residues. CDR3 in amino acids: CASSLTGMAEAFF. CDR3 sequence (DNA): TGCGCCAGCAGCTTGACGGGAATGGCTGAAGCTTTCTTT.

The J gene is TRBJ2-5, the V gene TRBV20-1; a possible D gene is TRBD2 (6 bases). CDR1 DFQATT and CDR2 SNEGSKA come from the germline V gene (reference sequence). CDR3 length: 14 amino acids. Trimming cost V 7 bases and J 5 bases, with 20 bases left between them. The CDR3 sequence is CSGGIGSFQETQYF. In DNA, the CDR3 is TGCAGTGGCGGGATTGGCTCGTTCCAGGAGACCCAGTACTTC.

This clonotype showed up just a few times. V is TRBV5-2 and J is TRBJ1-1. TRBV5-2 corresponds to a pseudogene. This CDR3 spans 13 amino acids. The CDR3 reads CASNRGQNTEAFF. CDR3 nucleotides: TGTGCCAGCAACAGGGGTCAGAACACTGAAGCTTTCTTT.

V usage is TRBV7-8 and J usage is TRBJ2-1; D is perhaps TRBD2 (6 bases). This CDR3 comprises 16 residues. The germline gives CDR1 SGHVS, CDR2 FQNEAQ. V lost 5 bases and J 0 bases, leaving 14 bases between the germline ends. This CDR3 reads CASSPGGFSSYNEQFF. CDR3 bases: TGTGCCAGCAGCCCCGGGGGATTTAGCTCCTACAATGAGCAGTTCTTC.

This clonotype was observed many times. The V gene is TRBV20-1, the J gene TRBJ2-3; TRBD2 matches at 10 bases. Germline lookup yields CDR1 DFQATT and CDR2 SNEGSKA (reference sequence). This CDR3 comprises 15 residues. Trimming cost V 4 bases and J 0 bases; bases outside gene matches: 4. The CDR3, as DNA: TGCAGTGCTACCTCGACTAGCGGGAGCACAGATACGCAGTATTTT. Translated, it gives CSATSTSGSTDTQYF.

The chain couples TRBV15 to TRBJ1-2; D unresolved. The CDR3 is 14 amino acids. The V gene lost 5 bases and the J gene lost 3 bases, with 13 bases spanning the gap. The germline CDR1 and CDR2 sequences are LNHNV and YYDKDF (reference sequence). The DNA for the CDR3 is TGTGCCACCAGCCTTAAGAGGGTTGACTATGGCTACACCTTC. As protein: CATSLKRVDYGYTF.

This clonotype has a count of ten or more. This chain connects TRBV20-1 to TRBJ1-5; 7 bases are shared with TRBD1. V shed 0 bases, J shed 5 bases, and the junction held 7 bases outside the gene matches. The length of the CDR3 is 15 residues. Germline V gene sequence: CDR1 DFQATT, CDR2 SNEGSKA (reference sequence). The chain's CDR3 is CSARDTGTDYQPQHF. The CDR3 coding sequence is TGCAGTGCTAGAGACACCGGGACAGACTATCAGCCCCAGCATTTT.

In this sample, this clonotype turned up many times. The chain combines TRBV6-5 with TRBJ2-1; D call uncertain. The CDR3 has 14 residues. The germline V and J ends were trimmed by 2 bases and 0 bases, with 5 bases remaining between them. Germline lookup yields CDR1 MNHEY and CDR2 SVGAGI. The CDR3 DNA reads TGTGCCAGCAGTTACAAGGCCTCCTACAATGAGCAGTTCTTC. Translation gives CASSYKASYNEQFF.

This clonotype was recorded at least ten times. CDR3: CASLGVEDEQFF. The CDR3 nucleotides are TGTGCCAGCCTGGGGGTTGAGGATGAGCAGTTCTTC. The rearrangement links TRBV10-3 to TRBJ2-1; tentatively, D is TRBD1 or TRBD2 (5 bases each). CDR3 size: 12 residues. Germline V gene data show CDR1 as ENHRY and CDR2 as SYGVKD. V was clipped by 10 bases and J by 8 bases, with 15 bases between them.

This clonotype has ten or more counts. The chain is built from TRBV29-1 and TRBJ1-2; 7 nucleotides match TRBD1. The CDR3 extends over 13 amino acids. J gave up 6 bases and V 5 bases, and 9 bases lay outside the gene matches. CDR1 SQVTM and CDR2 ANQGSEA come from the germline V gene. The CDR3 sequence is CSVTRGQANGYTF. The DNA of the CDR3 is TGCAGCGTTACTAGAGGACAGGCCAATGGCTACACCTTC.

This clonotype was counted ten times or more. The CDR3 DNA is TGTGCCATCAGTGAGACTAGCGGGACAGATACGCAGTATTTT. It specifies CAISETSGTDTQYF. V is TRBV10-3 and J is TRBJ2-3; 9 bases fit TRBD2. The V gene end was trimmed by 2 bases and the J gene end by 3 bases; junction bases not matched to a gene: 0. Germline V gene sequence: CDR1 ENHRY, CDR2 SYGVKD. This CDR3 has 14 amino acids.

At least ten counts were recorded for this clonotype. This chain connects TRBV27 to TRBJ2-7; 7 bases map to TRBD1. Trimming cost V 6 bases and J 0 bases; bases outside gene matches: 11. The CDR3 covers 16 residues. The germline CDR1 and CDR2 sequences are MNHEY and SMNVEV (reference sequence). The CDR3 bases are TGTGCCAGCAGCTTAACTGAGGACAGGAGCTCCTACGAGCAGTACTTC. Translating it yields CASSLTEDRSSYEQYF.

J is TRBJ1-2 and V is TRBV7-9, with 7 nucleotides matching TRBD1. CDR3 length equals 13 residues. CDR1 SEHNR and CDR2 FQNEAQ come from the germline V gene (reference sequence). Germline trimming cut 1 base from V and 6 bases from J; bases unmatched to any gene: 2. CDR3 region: CASSLETGDGYTF. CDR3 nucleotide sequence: TGTGCCAGCAGCTTAGAAACAGGGGATGGCTACACCTTC.

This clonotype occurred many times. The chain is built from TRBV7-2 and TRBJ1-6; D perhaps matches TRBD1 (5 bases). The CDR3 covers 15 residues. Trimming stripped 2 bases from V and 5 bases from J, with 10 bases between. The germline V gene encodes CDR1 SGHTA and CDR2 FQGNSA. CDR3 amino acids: CASSLRGVNNSPLHF. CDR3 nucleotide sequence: TGTGCCAGCAGCTTACGGGGGGTGAATAATTCACCCCTCCACTTT.

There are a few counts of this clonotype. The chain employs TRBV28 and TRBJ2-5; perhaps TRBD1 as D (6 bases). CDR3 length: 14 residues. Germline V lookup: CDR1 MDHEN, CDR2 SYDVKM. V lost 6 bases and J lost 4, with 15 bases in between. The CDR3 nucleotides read TGTGCCAGCAGATCCAGGGGATCGGGAGAGACCCAGTACTTC. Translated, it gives CASRSRGSGETQYF.

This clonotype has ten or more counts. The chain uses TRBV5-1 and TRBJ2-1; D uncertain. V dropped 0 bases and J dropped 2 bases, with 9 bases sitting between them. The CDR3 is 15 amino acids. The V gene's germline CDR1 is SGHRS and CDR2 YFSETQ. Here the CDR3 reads CASSLAQEAYNEQFF. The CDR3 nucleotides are TGCGCCAGCAGCTTGGCTCAAGAAGCCTACAATGAGCAGTTCTTC.

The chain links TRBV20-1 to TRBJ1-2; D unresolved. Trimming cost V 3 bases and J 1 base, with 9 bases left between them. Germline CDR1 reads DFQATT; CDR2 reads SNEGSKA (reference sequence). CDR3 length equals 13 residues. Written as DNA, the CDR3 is TGCAGTGCTAGGCCCACAGTTAACTATGGCTACACCTTC. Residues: CSARPTVNYGYTF.

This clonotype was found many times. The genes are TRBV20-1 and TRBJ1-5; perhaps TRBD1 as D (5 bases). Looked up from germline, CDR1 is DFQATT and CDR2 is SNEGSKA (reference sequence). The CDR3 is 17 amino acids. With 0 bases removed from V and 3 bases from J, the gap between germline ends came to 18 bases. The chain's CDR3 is CSARDRRGSPYNQPQHF. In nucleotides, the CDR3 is TGCAGTGCTAGAGATCGTCGGGGCAGCCCCTACAATCAGCCCCAGCATTTT.

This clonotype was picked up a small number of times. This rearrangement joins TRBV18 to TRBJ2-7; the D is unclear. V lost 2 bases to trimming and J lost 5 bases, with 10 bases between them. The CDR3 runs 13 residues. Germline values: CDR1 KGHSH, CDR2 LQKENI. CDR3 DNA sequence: TGTGCCAGCTCACCATCCCCTCTGGACGAGCAGTACTTC. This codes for CASSPSPLDEQYF.

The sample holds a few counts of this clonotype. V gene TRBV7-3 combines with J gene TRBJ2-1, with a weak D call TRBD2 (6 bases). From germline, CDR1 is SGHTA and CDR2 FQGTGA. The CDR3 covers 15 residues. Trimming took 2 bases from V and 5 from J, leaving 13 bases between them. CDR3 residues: CASSLGPAGHNEQFF. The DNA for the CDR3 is TGTGCCAGCAGCTTAGGTCCAGCGGGTCACAATGAGCAGTTCTTC.

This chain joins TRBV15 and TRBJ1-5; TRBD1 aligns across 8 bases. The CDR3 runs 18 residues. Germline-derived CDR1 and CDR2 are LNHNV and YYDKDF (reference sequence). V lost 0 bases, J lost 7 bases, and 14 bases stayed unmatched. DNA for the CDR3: TGTGCCACCAGCAGAGATCAGGGTCTAGGACAGGGTACCCAGCCCCAGCATTTT. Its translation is CATSRDQGLGQGTQPQHF.

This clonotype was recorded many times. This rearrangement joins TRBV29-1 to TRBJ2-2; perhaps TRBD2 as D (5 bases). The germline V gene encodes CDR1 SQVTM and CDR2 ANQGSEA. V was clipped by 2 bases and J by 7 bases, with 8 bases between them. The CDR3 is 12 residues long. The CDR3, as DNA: TGCAGCGTTGAAAAAGCGGTCGGGGAGCTGTTTTTT. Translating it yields CSVEKAVGELFF.

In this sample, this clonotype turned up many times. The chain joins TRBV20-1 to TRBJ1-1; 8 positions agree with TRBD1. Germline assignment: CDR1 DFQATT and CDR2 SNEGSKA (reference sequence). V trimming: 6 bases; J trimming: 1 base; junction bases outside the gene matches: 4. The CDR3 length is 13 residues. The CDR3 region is CSASGQENTEAFF. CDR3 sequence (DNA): TGCAGTGCCTCGGGACAGGAGAACACTGAAGCTTTCTTT.

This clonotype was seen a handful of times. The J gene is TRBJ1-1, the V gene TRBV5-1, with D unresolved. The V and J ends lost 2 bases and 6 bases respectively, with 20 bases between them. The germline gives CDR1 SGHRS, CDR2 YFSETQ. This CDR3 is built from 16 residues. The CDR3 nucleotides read TGCGCCAGCAGCTTCCAACCGGACTGGAAGTGGCCTGAAGCTTTCTTT. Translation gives CASSFQPDWKWPEAFF.